This is a list of T cell receptor beta chains from one sample in a study of blood T cell repertoires in COVID-19. Here immunoSEQ multiplex PCR was the method, and the copy in TCRdb shows in-frame clones only, minus some. The repertoire holds over 200,000 clones, with 84% as singletons. The sample taken for sequencing was PBMCs or T cells enriched from blood (not recorded which). The source is a man aged 55 to 70 who had recovered from COVID-19. Each CDR3 is given with its conserved first and last residue.

v_call	j_call	cdr3_aa
TRBV5-1	TRBJ2-3	CASSWMGLAGTDTQYF
TRBV2	TRBJ1-3	CASRDSGNTIYF
TRBV6-5	TRBJ1-1	CASSYSRVRTEAFF
TRBV15	TRBJ1-4	CATSRAGGTNEKLFF
TRBV5-4	TRBJ2-1	CASSSEGGSNEQFF
TRBV7-9	TRBJ2-2	CASSSRGRGTGELFF
TRBV20-1	TRBJ1-4	CSASDPRTAVLEKLFF
TRBV5-8	TRBJ1-2	CASILDGRGSGYTF
TRBV9	TRBJ2-6	CASRAGSGANVLTF
TRBV9	TRBJ1-4	CASSASTNEKLFF
TRBV5-5	TRBJ2-3	CASSTGGHTDTQYF
TRBV6-5	TRBJ1-1	CASSLNRGEKTEAFF
TRBV5-1	TRBJ2-7	CASSPSGRSAYEQYF
TRBV6-5	TRBJ1-5	CASSLGTGSGQPQHF
TRBV5-6	TRBJ1-3	CASSLGGHLSSGNTIYF
TRBV18	TRBJ2-1	CASSRIYSGVENEQFF
TRBV6-5	TRBJ1-2	CASSPPDRGPSGYTF
TRBV3-1/TRBV3-2	TRBJ2-2	CASSQWDRRTGELFF
TRBV11-2	TRBJ2-3	CASTSAQGTDTQYF
TRBV18	TRBJ2-7	CASSLPLQGAGEQYF
TRBV6-5	TRBJ1-4	CASALGPAEKLFF
TRBV7-9	TRBJ1-1	CASAGRGWTEAFF
TRBV6-5	TRBJ1-5	CASSPGGGQPQHF
TRBV7-8	TRBJ2-7	CASSSRTVAYEQYF
TRBV7-6	TRBJ2-7	CASSVYTGQKINEQYF
TRBV3-1/TRBV3-2	TRBJ1-6	CASSQEYGTGDNSPLHF
TRBV15	TRBJ1-5	CATSTGVSNQPQHF
TRBV7-9	TRBJ1-1	CASSLGNQGAGKAFF
TRBV2	TRBJ1-1	CASEDYRDTEAFF
TRBV3-1/TRBV3-2	TRBJ1-3	CASSHRRGNTIYF
TRBV6-1	TRBJ2-4	CASSELGSLAKNIQYF
TRBV19	TRBJ1-1	CASSIRTGDTEAFF
TRBV11-2	TRBJ2-3	CASSLVLAGTDTQYF
TRBV27	TRBJ1-5	CASSLESRGQPQHF
TRBV18	TRBJ2-1	CASSPAGQGDNEQFF
TRBV7-2	TRBJ1-1	CASSLEGGLGRMNTEAFF
TRBV19	TRBJ1-1	CATQGRNTEAFF
TRBV19	TRBJ1-4	CASSGSRDRATNEKLFF
TRBV3-1/TRBV3-2	TRBJ1-1	CASSPRRTGGFEAFF
TRBV11-2	TRBJ1-2	CASSLDRGRGYTF
TRBV5-1	TRBJ2-7	CASSWTGTSYEQYF
TRBV27	TRBJ1-6	CASSLQGAYSPLHF
TRBV28	TRBJ2-3	CASSLVAGGTDTQYF
TRBV5-8	TRBJ2-3	CASTRGTVGTDTQYF
TRBV18	TRBJ1-5	CASSPTGAGQPQHF
TRBV2	TRBJ2-3	CASSDGGTQYF
TRBV30	TRBJ2-7	CAWSTDKGVSYEQYF
TRBV19	TRBJ1-6	CASSKPQGEGSPLHF